This paragraph reports one T cell receptor (beta chain). Its antigen is unknown. These data belong to a study of T cell responses to AZD1222 COVID-19 vaccine. The study's findings and limits: It should be noted that donors were predominantly white British and more often female, and clonal diversity was possibly underestimated. Dominant at 160-218 and 743-854, vaccine-associated CD4 TCRs also spanned spike.

TCRdb's copy holds only in-frame clones and misses some; the assay was immunoSEQ multiplex PCR. The sample comprises around 130,000 clones, roughly 89% of which are singletons, and about 5.2% rests with the top ten. The sequenced sample was peripheral blood, obtained on day 0 of AZD1222 vaccination. This receptor was identified in an adult in good health.

The CDR3 spells CASSTQQRNQPQHF. The CDR3 nucleotides read TGTGCCAGTAGTACCCAACAACGGAATCAGCCCCAGCATTTT. The gene calls are TRBV19 and TRBJ1-5, with D hard to call. Germline V CDR1 and CDR2: LNHDA, SQIVND (reference sequence). Trimming left V 4 bases short and J 4 bases short, with 11 bases between. CDR3 length: 14 amino acids.